These 7 T cell receptor beta chains were all obtained from the same sample, sequenced in a study of graft-versus-host responses after intestinal transplantation. Their antigens remain unidentified. The repertoire was sequenced with immunoSEQ multiplex PCR; TCRdb's copy has only in-frame clones and lacks some. The sample carries 85,000 to 100,000 clones, approximately 87% recorded once. The sample consisted of unstimulated CD4+ T cells sorted from spleen or lymph node cells, taken before intestinal transplant. The receptors come from a human donor who received an intestinal transplant.

This clone came up once. The chain carries TRBV19 and TRBJ1-1, with a possible D match to TRBD1 (6 bases). The CDR3 covers 14 residues. CDR1 and CDR2 from the germline V gene are LNHDA and SQIVND (reference sequence). Deletions cut 4 bases from V and 11 bases from J, with 20 bases between. CDR3 in DNA: TGTGCCAGTAGTACGACGACAGGACACCTTTCGGCTTTCTTT. Its translation is CASSTTTGHLSAFF.

The chain recombines TRBV18 with TRBJ2-1; D is unclear. The CDR3 loop spans 13 amino acids. V dropped 3 bases and J dropped 1 base, with 4 bases sitting between them. The germline V gene has CDR1 KGHSH and CDR2 LQKENI. Written as DNA, the CDR3 is TGTGCCAGCTCACCCGTGTCCTACAATGAGCAGTTCTTC. Encoded protein: CASSPVSYNEQFF.

The chain is built from TRBV5-1 and TRBJ1-2, with 8 bases matching TRBD1. Germline lookup yields CDR1 SGHRS and CDR2 YFSETQ. With 5 bases clipped from V and 7 bases from J, the junction kept 13 bases outside the gene matches. CDR3 size: 15 residues. The CDR3 DNA reads as TGCGCCAGCAGAAGCCCGGGACAGGAAAACCTTGGCTACACCTTC. This encodes CASRSPGQENLGYTF.

V and J are TRBV2 and TRBJ2-1; 8 nucleotides match TRBD2. Per germline, CDR1 SNHLY and CDR2 FYNNEI. V was clipped by 5 bases and J by 2 bases; unmatched bases: 5. This CDR3 has 15 amino acids. CDR3 bases: TGTGCCAGCAGTTACCGGGGGGGTACCTACAATGAGCAGTTCTTC. Translation gives CASSYRGGTYNEQFF.

Here the CDR3 reads CASSYVGGGGYTF. In DNA, the CDR3 is TGTGCCAGCAGTTACGTAGGGGGAGGGGGCTACACCTTC. This rearrangement joins TRBV6-5 to TRBJ1-2; D perhaps matches TRBD1 (6 bases). V was trimmed by 2 bases and J by 8 bases, leaving 12 bases between them. This CDR3 spans 13 amino acids. The V gene's germline CDR1 is MNHEY and CDR2 SVGAGI.

The chain carries TRBV5-5 and TRBJ2-2; a weak D match, TRBD2 (7 bases). This CDR3 region has 17 residues. The ends were cut back, 0 bases at V and 0 bases at J, with 12 bases in the middle. Germline V lookup: CDR1 SGHKS, CDR2 YYEKEE (reference sequence). The CDR3 nucleotides read TGTGCCAGCAGCTTGGAGGGGGAGGGGGCGAACACCGGGGAGCTGTTTTTT. This translates into CASSLEGEGANTGELFF. Together with reference TRBV5-5 and TRBJ2-2, the CDR3 gives the full variable domain: DAGVTQSPTHLIKTRGQQVTLRCSPISGHKSVSWYQQVLGQGPQFIFQYYEKEERGRGNFPDRFSARQFPNYSSELNVNALLLGDSALYLCASSLEGEGANTGELFFGEGSRLTVL.

The CDR3 DNA follows: TGTGCCGTCGGGACTAGCGCTACCTACGAGCAGTACTTC. This codes for CAVGTSATYEQYF. The chain uses TRBV10-3 and TRBJ2-7; 10 nucleotides align to TRBD2. The CDR3 has 13 amino acids. V trimming: 11 bases; J trimming: 2 bases; junction bases outside the gene matches: 6. Germline CDR1 and CDR2: ENHRY and SYGVKD.